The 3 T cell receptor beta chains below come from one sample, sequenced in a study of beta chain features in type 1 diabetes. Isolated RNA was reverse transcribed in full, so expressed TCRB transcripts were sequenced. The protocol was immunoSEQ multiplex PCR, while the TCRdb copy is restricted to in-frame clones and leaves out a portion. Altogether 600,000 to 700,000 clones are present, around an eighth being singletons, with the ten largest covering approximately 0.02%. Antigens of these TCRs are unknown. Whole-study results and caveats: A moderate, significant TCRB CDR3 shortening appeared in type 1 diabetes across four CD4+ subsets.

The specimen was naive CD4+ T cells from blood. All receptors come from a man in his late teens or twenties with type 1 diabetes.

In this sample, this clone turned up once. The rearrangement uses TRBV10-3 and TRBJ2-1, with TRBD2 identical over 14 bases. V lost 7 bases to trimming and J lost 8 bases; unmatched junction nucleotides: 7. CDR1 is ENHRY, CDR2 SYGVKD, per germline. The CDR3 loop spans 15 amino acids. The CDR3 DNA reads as TGTGCCATCACCTGGACTAGCGGGGGGCCCGATGAGCAGTTCTTC. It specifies CAITWTSGGPDEQFF.

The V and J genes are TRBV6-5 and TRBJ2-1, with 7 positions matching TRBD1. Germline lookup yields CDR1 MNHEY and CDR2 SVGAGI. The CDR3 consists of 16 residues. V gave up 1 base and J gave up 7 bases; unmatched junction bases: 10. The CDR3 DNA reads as TGTGCCAGCAGTTACTTATCACAGGGCAGGGGGAATGAGCAGTTCTTC. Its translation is CASSYLSQGRGNEQFF.

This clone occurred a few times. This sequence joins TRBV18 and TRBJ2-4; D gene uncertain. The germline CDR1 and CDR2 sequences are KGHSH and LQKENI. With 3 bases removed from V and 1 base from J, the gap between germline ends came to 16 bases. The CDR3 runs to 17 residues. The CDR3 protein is CASSPRAVDLAKNIQYF. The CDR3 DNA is TGTGCCAGCTCACCCCGGGCAGTGGATCTGGCCAAAAACATTCAGTACTTC. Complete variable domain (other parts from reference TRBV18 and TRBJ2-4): NAGVMQNPRHLVRRRGQEARLRCSPMKGHSHVYWYRQLPEEGLKFMVYLQKENIIDESGMPKERFSAEFPKEGPSILRIQQVVRGDSAAYFCASSPRAVDLAKNIQYFGAGTRLSVL.